The 26 T cell receptor beta chains below come from one sample, sequenced in a study of T-cell memory formation after mild COVID-19. MiXCR, run by TCRdb on the 5' RACE reads, gives a single entry per CDR3 protein. The sample shows some 130,000 distinct CDR3 sequences, roughly a quarter of them seen only once. The sample consisted of PBMCs or a T cell subset sorted from them (not recorded which). These receptors came from an adult woman who had mild COVID-19 (a few samples of this study predate the infection). Cell type and time point are not known.

This chain links TRBV27 with TRBJ2-1; 8 bases are shared with TRBD1. Trimming cost V 6 bases and J 5 bases; bases outside gene matches: 6. The CDR3 has 14 residues. CDR1 is MNHEY and CDR2 is SMNVEV in the germline V gene (reference sequence). CDR3 coding DNA: TGTGCCAGCAGCTGGGACAGGACTAACAATGAGCAGTTCTTC. It codes for CASSWDRTNNEQFF.

This clonotype has just a few counts. V and J are TRBV4-1 and TRBJ1-1; D is possibly TRBD1 (6 bases). The ends were cut back, 0 bases at V and 7 bases at J, with 15 bases in the middle. This CDR3 has 15 amino acids. Germline assignment: CDR1 MGHRA and CDR2 YSYEKL. The CDR3 nucleotides are TGCGCCAGCAGCCAAGATAGGGGACAACGGGGTGAAGCTTTCTTT. It codes for CASSQDRGQRGEAFF.

The chain joins TRBV10-3 to TRBJ1-1; 9 bases align to TRBD1. This CDR3 region has 14 residues. Per germline, CDR1 ENHRY and CDR2 SYGVKD. The trim removed 4 bases at V and 8 bases at J, leaving 8 bases unmatched. CDR3 amino acids: CAISVEGQGGEAFF. Here the CDR3 DNA reads TGTGCCATCAGTGTGGAGGGACAGGGAGGAGAAGCTTTCTTT.

The gene calls are TRBV5-5 and TRBJ2-1; the D gene could be TRBD1 or TRBD2 (5 bases each). The CDR3 has 14 amino acids. V was trimmed by 4 bases and J by 8 bases, leaving 16 bases between them. The germline V gene has CDR1 SGHKS and CDR2 YYEKEE (reference sequence). The CDR3 DNA sequence: TGTGCCAGCAGCGGGGGAACATCGACGGATGAGCAGTTCTTC. Translated: CASSGGTSTDEQFF.

The CDR3 protein is CSVGQGNFEYTF. CDR3 nucleotide sequence: TGCAGCGTTGGACAGGGAAATTTCGAGTACACCTTC. The J gene is TRBJ1-2, the V gene TRBV29-1; 7 bases are shared with TRBD1. After removal of 4 bases from V and 11 bases from J, the junction contained 10 bases not matched to a gene. CDR3 length: 12 amino acids. Germline V CDR1 and CDR2: SQVTM, ANQGSEA.

The chain combines TRBV5-4 with TRBJ2-3; weak D call: TRBD2 (5 bases). In germline, CDR1 is SGHNT, CDR2 YYREEE (reference sequence). This CDR3 is built from 15 residues. V lost 4 bases to trimming and J lost 2 bases, with 14 bases between them. CDR3 in amino acids: CASSHLGLTTDTQYF. In nucleotides, the CDR3 is TGTGCCAGCAGCCACCTAGGACTTACCACAGATACGCAGTATTTT.

The rearrangement joins TRBV7-6 to TRBJ2-2; TRBD1 agrees at 10 bases. This CDR3 is built from 17 residues. CDR1 and CDR2 (germline): SGHVS, FNYEAQ. J lost 2 bases, V lost 5 bases, and 8 bases had no gene match. The CDR3 nucleotides are TGTGCCAGCAGCAACACGAGGGACAGGGGAAACACCGGGGAGCTGTTTTTT. It translates to CASSNTRDRGNTGELFF.

The chain employs TRBV4-1 and TRBJ2-2; TRBD1 aligns across 8 bases. This CDR3 has 14 amino acids. Germline values: CDR1 MGHRA, CDR2 YSYEKL. J gave up 5 bases and V 4 bases, and 3 bases lay outside the gene matches. CDR3 amino acids: CASSPDRATGELFF. The CDR3 coding sequence is TGCGCCAGCAGCCCGGACAGGGCAACCGGGGAGCTGTTTTTT.

The sample holds a few counts of this clonotype. The chain uses TRBV25-1 and TRBJ2-5, with 10 positions matching TRBD1. This CDR3 spans 12 amino acids. Trimming took 8 bases from V and 5 from J; bases not matched to a gene: 2. Germline assignment: CDR1 MGHDK and CDR2 SYGVNS. CDR3 DNA: TGTGCCAGCGGGGACAGGGGTGAGACCCAGTACTTC. Amino acids: CASGDRGETQYF.

The CDR3 loop is CASGSGVGETQYF. The CDR3 region has the DNA TGTGCCAGTGGTAGCGGGGTCGGAGAGACCCAGTACTTC. This chain links TRBV12-3 or TRBV12-4 with TRBJ2-5; TRBD2 matches 8 bases. With V trimmed by 9 bases and J by 4 bases, 7 bases remained unmatched. The CDR3 has 13 amino acids.

This clonotype was counted a few times. V is TRBV27 and J is TRBJ2-7; 10 bases match TRBD1. Germline CDR1 MNHEY, CDR2 SMNVEV (reference sequence). J gave up 5 bases and V 9 bases, and 10 bases lay outside the gene matches. The CDR3 spans 14 residues. The chain's CDR3 is CASKTGGLRDEQYF. DNA for the CDR3: TGTGCCAGTAAGACAGGGGGCCTTCGGGACGAGCAGTACTTC.

With respect to this clonotype: The junction and the germline gene differ at one end; a read error may be behind it. The chain is built from TRBV29-1 and TRBJ2-2; TRBD2 matches at 12 bases. The CDR3 is 15 residues long. In germline, CDR1 is SQVTM, CDR2 ANQGSEA. CDR3 sequence (DNA): TGCAGCGTCGAAGCGGGACTAGCGGGCACCGGGGAGCTGTTTTTT. Protein: CSVEAGLAGTGELFF.

The chain joins TRBV2 to TRBJ2-1, with a tentative D call TRBD2 (6 bases). CDR3 length: 15 amino acids. Trimming shortened V by 5 bases and J by 6 bases, and 17 bases separated the two germline ends. Germline CDR1 reads SNHLY; CDR2 reads FYNNEI. As DNA, the CDR3 is TGTGCCAGCAGTTGGTTGGGGGAGGCGGGCAATGAGCAGTTCTTC. Translated: CASSWLGEAGNEQFF.

This chain joins TRBV18 and TRBJ1-2, with a weak D call TRBD1 (5 bases). Germline assignment: CDR1 KGHSH and CDR2 LQKENI. This CDR3 has 14 residues. The germline V and J ends were trimmed by 3 bases and 3 bases, with 11 bases remaining between them. CDR3 residues: CASSPGTGYYGYTF. The DNA of the CDR3 is TGTGCCAGCTCACCGGGGACGGGGTACTATGGCTACACCTTC.

The genes are TRBV7-2 and TRBJ2-1; D perhaps matches TRBD2 (5 bases). Germline CDR1 SGHTA, CDR2 FQGNSA. The CDR3 is 15 amino acids. V dropped 0 bases and J dropped 2 bases, with 8 bases sitting between them. Here the CDR3 reads CASSLAGNPYNEQFF. The CDR3 region has the DNA TGTGCCAGCAGCTTAGCCGGGAACCCCTACAATGAGCAGTTCTTC. Combining the CDR3 with reference TRBV7-2 and TRBJ2-1 gives the whole variable domain GAGVSQSPSNKVTEKGKDVELRCDPISGHTALYWYRQSLGQGLEFLIYFQGNSAPDKSGLPSDRFSAERTGGSVSTLTIQRTQQEDSAVYLCASSLAGNPYNEQFFGPGTRLTVL.

V is TRBV4-1 and J is TRBJ1-2; D is ambiguous. V gave up 0 bases and J gave up 2 bases, with 16 bases separating them. This CDR3 has 17 residues. Germline CDR1 is MGHRA and CDR2 is YSYEKL. Here the CDR3 reads CASSQEGHSALNYGYTF. In DNA form, the CDR3 reads TGCGCCAGCAGCCAAGAAGGCCACAGTGCGCTCAACTATGGCTACACCTTC.

This clonotype was detected a few times. The chain carries TRBV7-9 and TRBJ2-3; 9 bases line up with TRBD2. CDR3 length: 14 amino acids. Germline lookup yields CDR1 SEHNR and CDR2 FQNEAQ (reference sequence). With 3 bases clipped from V and 4 bases from J, the junction kept 2 bases outside the gene matches. CDR3 sequence reads: CASSFSGGADTQYF. The CDR3 DNA sequence: TGTGCCAGCAGCTTTAGCGGGGGTGCAGATACGCAGTATTTT.

This clonotype was observed at least ten times. The chain links TRBV29-1 to TRBJ2-7, with 8 bases identical to TRBD2. The CDR3 totals 15 residues. Germline assignment: CDR1 SQVTM and CDR2 ANQGSEA. Unmatched junction bases numbered 8, after V lost 2 bases and J lost 2 bases. The CDR3 spells CSVELAGLGTYEQYF. The CDR3 DNA is TGCAGCGTTGAACTAGCGGGCCTTGGGACCTACGAGCAGTACTTC.

This clonotype was observed a few times. The chain is built from TRBV25-1 and TRBJ1-1; the D gene is possibly TRBD1 (5 bases). The CDR3 contains 14 residues. Trimming took off 5 bases at V and 6 bases at J, with 16 bases between the two ends. The V gene's germline CDR1 is MGHDK and CDR2 SYGVNS. Written as DNA, the CDR3 is TGTGCCAGCAGTATAAGGGGCAACAGCGCTGAAGCTTTCTTT. Translated, it gives CASSIRGNSAEAFF.

V is TRBV25-1 and J is TRBJ2-7; D not resolved. The CDR3 runs 13 residues. V was clipped by 3 bases and J by 7 bases, with 13 bases between them. Germline-derived CDR1 and CDR2 are MGHDK and SYGVNS. CDR3 region: CASSDARRREQYF. The CDR3 DNA sequence: TGTGCCAGCAGTGATGCCAGGCGGAGAGAGCAGTACTTC.

In this sample, this clonotype turned up a few times. The chain uses TRBV12-3 or TRBV12-4 and TRBJ2-7; no clear D. There are 13 residues in the CDR3. Trimming cost V 8 bases and J 7 bases, with 18 bases left between them. As DNA, the CDR3 is TGTGCCAGCGGGCCGGGTCCGTCGAGTGAGCAGTACTTC. Its protein product is CASGPGPSSEQYF.

This clonotype was observed a handful of times. The chain links TRBV7-6 to TRBJ1-1; 10 bases line up with TRBD1. The CDR3 contains 13 residues. Trimming removed 2 bases from V and 8 bases from J; junction bases left unmatched: 2. Per the germline V gene, CDR1 is SGHVS and CDR2 is FNYEAQ. The CDR3 loop reads CASSLRDRGEAFF. The CDR3 DNA reads TGTGCCAGCAGCTTAAGGGACAGGGGCGAAGCTTTCTTT.

The V and J genes are TRBV5-1 and TRBJ2-7; TRBD2 matches at 8 bases. After removal of 0 bases from V and 5 bases from J, the junction contained 4 bases not matched to a gene. This CDR3 has 14 amino acids. The germline V gene encodes CDR1 SGHRS and CDR2 YFSETQ. CDR3 region: CASSLGDGRDEQYF. The CDR3 DNA is TGCGCCAGCAGCTTGGGGGACGGGAGGGACGAGCAGTACTTC.

This clonotype was observed a few times. This chain uses TRBV4-3 with TRBJ2-1; TRBD2 might be the D (6 bases). This CDR3 region has 14 residues. V was pared by 4 bases and J by 2 bases, with 9 bases between. Germline V gene lookup returns CDR1 LGHNA and CDR2 YSLEER. This chain's CDR3 is CASSPGLAYNEQFF. As DNA, the CDR3 is TGCGCCAGCAGCCCGGGACTTGCCTACAATGAGCAGTTCTTC.

This clonotype was counted a few times. The J gene is TRBJ1-1, the V gene TRBV6-5; D perhaps matches TRBD1 (6 bases). CDR3 length: 12 residues. Between the trimmed V and J ends, which lost 5 bases and 8 bases, there was a span of 12 bases. CDR1 is MNHEY and CDR2 is SVGAGI in the germline V gene. CDR3 in amino acids: CASSGGGGEAFF. For the CDR3, the DNA is TGTGCCAGCAGTGGGGGCGGAGGGGAAGCTTTCTTT.

The chain combines TRBV7-9 with TRBJ1-1, with D perhaps matching TRBD1 (6 bases). Germline-derived CDR1 and CDR2 are SEHNR and FQNEAQ (reference sequence). The V gene lost 5 bases and the J gene lost 1 base, with 14 bases spanning the gap. There are 15 residues in the CDR3. The CDR3 coding sequence is TGTGCCAGCAGCGGGAGGGGGAGGTGGAACACTGAAGCTTTCTTT. Protein: CASSGRGRWNTEAFF.